What follows describes a single T cell receptor beta chain. The CDR3 loop spans 15 amino acids. V was clipped by 5 bases and J by 0 bases; unmatched bases: 5. Germline V gene data show CDR1 as LNHNV and CDR2 as YYDKDF (reference sequence). Terminally differentiated effector memory CD45RA+ cells were excluded by CCR7 positive selection of CD45RO-negative cells. These data come from a study of shared clonotypes between healthy human individuals. Generated by immunoSEQ multiplex PCR, the TCRdb table keeps only in-frame clones and is missing some. This table holds roughly 770,000 clones, about 96% found once.

Sequenced input: naive CD8+ T cells sorted from blood. The chain has TRBV15 and TRBJ2-3; 7 nucleotides agree with TRBD1. This TCR came from a man aged 25 to 45 in good health. The CDR3 region is CATSRRDRSTDTQYF. The CDR3 DNA sequence: TGTGCCACCAGCCGCCGGGACAGAAGCACAGATACGCAGTATTTT. Filled out from reference TRBV15 and TRBJ2-3, the complete variable domain reads DAMVIQNPRYQVTQFGKPVTLSCSQTLNHNVMYWYQQKSSQAPKLLFHYYDKDFNNEADTPDNFQSRRPNTSFCFLDIRSPGLGDTAMYLCATSRRDRSTDTQYFGPGTRLTVL.